Detailed here is one TCR beta chain. The antigen is unknown. The treatment is: oral pan-JAK inhibitor, 5-10 mg twice daily. This specimen comes from a study of CD8+ T cells in alopecia areata. Study at large: At a dose of 5 to 10 mg twice daily, oral tofacitinib was given to treated patients. Findings and caveats of the study: Lesional tissue from the scalp (especially in alopecia totalis/universalis) showed higher clonality than normal scalp.

Extracted RNA was reverse transcribed, and the resulting cDNA served as sequencing template. The table came from immunoSEQ multiplex PCR; TCRdb's copy has only in-frame clones and leaves some out. This table has 150,000 to 200,000 clones, under 80% appearing once. Germline V lookup: CDR1 SGHTA, CDR2 FQGNSA. The CDR3 loop spans 13 amino acids. V shed 5 bases and J 9 bases; nucleotides not matched to a gene: 8. The chain uses TRBV7-2 and TRBJ2-5; 8 bases agree with TRBD1. The source is a human donor with alopecia areata. Sequenced here: CD4+ T cells sorted from blood, sampled between weeks 47 and 50, from a patient treated with tofacitinib. The CDR3 here is CASSPGQGRSQYF. The CDR3 DNA reads TGTGCCAGCAGCCCCGGACAGGGAAGATCCCAGTACTTC.